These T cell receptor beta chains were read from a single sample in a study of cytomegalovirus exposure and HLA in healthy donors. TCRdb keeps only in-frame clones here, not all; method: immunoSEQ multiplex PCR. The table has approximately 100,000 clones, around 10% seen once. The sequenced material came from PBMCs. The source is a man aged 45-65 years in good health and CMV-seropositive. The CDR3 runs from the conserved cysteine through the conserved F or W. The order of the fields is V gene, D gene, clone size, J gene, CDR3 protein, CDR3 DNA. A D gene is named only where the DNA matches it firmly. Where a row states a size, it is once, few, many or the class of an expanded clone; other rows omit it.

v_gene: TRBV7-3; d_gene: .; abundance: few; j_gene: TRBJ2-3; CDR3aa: CASSLMAADTQYF; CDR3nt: TGTGCCAGCAGCTTAATGGCGGCAGATACGCAGTATTTT
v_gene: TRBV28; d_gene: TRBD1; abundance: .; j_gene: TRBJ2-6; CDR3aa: CASQGGARANVLTF; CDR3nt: TGTGCCAGTCAAGGGGGCGCGAGGGCCAACGTCCTGACTTTC
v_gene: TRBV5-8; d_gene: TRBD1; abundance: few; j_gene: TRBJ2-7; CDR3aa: CASSLVWTGYHEQYF; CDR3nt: TGTGCCAGCAGCTTGGTTTGGACAGGGTACCACGAGCAGTACTTC
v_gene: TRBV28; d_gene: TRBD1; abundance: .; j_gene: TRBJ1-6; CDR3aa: CASSRPGQPNSPLHF; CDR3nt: TGTGCCAGCAGTCGTCCGGGACAGCCAAATTCACCCCTCCACTTT
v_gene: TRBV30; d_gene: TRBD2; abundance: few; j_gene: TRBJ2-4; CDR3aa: CAWSVAGTSGTKNIQYF; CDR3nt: TGTGCCTGGAGTGTAGCTGGGACTAGCGGGACTAAAAACATTCAGTACTTC
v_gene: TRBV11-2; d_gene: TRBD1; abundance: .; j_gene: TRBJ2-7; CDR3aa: CASSFGQGLSSYEQYF; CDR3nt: TGTGCCAGCAGCTTCGGACAGGGTCTGAGCTCCTACGAGCAGTACTTC
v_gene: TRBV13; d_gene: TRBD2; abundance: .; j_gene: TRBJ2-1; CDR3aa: CASSRILAGGPGEQFF; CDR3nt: TGTGCCAGCAGCCGCATCCTAGCGGGAGGGCCCGGTGAGCAGTTCTTC
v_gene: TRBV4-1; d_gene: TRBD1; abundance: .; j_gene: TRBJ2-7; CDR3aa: CASSLGQNTYEQYF; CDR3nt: TGCGCCAGCAGCCTGGGACAGAACACCTACGAGCAGTACTTC
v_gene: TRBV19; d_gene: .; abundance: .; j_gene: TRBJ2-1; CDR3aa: CASSIGGRGGPYNEQFF; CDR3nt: TGTGCCAGTAGTATCGGCGGGCGGGGCGGGCCCTACAATGAGCAGTTCTTC
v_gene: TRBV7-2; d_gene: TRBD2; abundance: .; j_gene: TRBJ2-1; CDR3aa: CASSTSGRADEQFF; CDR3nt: TGTGCCAGCAGTACTAGCGGGAGGGCCGATGAGCAGTTCTTC
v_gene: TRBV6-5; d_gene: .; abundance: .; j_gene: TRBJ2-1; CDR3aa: CASRHQYNEQFF; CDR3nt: TGTGCCAGCAGACACCAGTACAATGAGCAGTTCTTC